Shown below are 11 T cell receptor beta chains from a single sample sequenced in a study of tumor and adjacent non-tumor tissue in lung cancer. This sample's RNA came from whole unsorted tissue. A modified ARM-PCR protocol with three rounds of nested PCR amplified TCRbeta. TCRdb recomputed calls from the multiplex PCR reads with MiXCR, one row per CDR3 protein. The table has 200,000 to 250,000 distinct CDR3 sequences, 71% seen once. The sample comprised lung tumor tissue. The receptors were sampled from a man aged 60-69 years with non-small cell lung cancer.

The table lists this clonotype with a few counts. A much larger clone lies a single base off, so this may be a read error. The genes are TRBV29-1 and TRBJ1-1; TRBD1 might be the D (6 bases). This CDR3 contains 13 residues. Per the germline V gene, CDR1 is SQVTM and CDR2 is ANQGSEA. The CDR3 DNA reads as TGCTGCGGCTCGGGACACTTGAACACTGAAGCTTTCTTT. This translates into CCGSGHLNTEAFF.

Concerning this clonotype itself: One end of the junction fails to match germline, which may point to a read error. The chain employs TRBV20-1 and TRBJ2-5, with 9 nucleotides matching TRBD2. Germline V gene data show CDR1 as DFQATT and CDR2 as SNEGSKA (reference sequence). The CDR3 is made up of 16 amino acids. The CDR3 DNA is TGCAGTGATAGAGATCGGAGCGGGAGGATTAAAGAGGCACAGTACTTC. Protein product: CSDRDRSGRIKEAQYF.

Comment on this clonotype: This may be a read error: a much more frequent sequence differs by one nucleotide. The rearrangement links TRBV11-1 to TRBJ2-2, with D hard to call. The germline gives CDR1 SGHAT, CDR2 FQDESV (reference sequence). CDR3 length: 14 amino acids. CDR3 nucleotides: TGTGCCATCAGCTTAGTGGGCGCGAGGCGGGAGCTGTTTTTT. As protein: CAISLVGARRELFF.

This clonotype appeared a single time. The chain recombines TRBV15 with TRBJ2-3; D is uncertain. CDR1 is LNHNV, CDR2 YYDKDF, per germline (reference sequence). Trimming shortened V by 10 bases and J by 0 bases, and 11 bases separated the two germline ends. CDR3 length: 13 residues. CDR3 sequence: CASRVASTDTQYF. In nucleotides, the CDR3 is TGTGCCAGCAGAGTCGCTAGCACAGATACGCAGTATTTT.

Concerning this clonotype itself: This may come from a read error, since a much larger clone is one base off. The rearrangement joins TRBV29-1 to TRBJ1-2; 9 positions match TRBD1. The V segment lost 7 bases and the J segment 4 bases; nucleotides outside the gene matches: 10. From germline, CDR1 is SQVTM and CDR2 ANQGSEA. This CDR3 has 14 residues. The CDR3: CSASQGARAYGYTF. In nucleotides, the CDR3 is TGCAGCGCTTCACAGGGGGCCCGCGCCTATGGCTACACCTTC.

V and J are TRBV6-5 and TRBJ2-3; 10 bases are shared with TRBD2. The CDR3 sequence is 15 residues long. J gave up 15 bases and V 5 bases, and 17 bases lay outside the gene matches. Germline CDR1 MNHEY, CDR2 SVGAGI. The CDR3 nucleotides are TGTGCCAGCAGTCCGACCGGACTAGCGGTCGATACTCATTATTTT. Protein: CASSPTGLAVDTHYF.

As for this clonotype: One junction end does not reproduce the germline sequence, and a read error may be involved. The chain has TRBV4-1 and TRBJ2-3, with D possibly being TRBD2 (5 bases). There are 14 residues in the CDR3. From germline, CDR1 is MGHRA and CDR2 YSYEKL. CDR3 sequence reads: CASRQDRTTDTQYF. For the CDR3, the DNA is TGCGCAAGCAGGCAAGACCGGACTACAGATACGCAGTATTTT.

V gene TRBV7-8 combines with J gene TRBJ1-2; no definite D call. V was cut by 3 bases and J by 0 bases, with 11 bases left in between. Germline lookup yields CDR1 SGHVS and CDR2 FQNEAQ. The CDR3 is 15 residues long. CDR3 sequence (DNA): TGTGCCAGCAGCTTGGACCAGAGAACTAACTATGGCTACACCTTC. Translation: CASSLDQRTNYGYTF.

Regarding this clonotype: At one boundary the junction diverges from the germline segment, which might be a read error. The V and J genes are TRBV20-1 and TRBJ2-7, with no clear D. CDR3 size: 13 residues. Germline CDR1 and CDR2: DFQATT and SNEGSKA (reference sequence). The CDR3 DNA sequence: TGCAGTGATAGATCCGATAACCTCTACGAGCAATACTTC. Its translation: CSDRSDNLYEQYF.

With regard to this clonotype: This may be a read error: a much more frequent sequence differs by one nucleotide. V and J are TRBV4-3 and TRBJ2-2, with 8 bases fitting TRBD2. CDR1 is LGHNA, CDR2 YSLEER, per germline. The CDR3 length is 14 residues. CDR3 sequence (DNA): TGCCCCAGCCGCCGGGAGGGTAACACCGGGGAGCTGTTTTTT. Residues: CPSRREGNTGELFF.

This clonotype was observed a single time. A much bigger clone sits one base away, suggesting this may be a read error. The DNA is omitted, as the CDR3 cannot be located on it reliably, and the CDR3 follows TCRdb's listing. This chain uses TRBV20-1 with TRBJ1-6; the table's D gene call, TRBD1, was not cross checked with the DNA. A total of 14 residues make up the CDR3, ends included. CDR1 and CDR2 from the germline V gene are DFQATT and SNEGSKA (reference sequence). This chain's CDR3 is CSARWGQGNSPLQF.